This T cell receptor (beta chain) was captured in a study of blood T cell repertoires in COVID-19. Study-wide context: Sources were T cells, B-cell-depleted T cells, or PBMCs; the material itself was cDNA or gDNA.

Per the original methods: Amplification of reference gene primers was used by the study to estimate nucleated cell counts. The repertoire was sequenced with immunoSEQ multiplex PCR; TCRdb's copy has only in-frame clones and lacks some. V and J calls and clone size are given by that table; D and trimming were obtained from the DNA. The data hold some 56,000 clones, with 75% to 85% observed a single time. V dropped 5 bases and J dropped 0 bases, with 5 bases sitting between them. This CDR3 is 12 amino acids long. This sequence was found in a man aged 60-69 years with acute or convalescent COVID-19. The chain is built from TRBV12-3 or TRBV12-4 and TRBJ2-7, with D hard to call. Material for sequencing was peripheral blood. This chain's CDR3 is CASSPGSYEQYF. CDR3 DNA sequence: TGTGCCAGCAGTCCGGGCTCCTACGAGCAGTACTTC.